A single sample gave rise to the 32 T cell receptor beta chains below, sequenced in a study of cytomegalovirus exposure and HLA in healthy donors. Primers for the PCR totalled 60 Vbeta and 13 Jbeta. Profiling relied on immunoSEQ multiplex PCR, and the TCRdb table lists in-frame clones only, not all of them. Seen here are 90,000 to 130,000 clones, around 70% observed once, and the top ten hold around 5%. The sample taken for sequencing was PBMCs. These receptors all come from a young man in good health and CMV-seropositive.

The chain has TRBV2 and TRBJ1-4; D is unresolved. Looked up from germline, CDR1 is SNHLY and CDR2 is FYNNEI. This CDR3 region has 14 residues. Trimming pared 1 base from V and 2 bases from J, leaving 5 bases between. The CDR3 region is CASSEGQTNEKLFF. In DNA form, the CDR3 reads TGTGCCAGCAGTGAAGGGCAGACTAATGAAAAACTGTTTTTT.

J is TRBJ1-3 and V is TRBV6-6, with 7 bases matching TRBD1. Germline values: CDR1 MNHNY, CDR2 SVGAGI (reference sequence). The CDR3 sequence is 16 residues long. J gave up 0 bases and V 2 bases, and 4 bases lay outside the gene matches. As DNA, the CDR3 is TGTGCCAGCAGTTACCCCAGGGGGGCCTCTGGAAACACCATATATTTT. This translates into CASSYPRGASGNTIYF.

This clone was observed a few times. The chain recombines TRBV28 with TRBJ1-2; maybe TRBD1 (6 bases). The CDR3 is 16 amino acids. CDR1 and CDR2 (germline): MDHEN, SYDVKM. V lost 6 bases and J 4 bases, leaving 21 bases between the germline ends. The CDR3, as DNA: TGTGCCAGCAGCCATAGCCCTCCGGACAGCACCTATGGCTACACCTTC. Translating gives CASSHSPPDSTYGYTF.

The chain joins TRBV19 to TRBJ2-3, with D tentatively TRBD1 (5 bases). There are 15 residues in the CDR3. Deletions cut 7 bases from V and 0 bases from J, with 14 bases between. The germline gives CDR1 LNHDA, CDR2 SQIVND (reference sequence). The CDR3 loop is CASTQGTSSTDTQYF. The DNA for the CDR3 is TGTGCCAGTACCCAGGGAACATCTAGCACAGATACGCAGTATTTT. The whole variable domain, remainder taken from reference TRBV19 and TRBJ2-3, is DGGITQSPKYLFRKEGQNVTLSCEQNLNHDAMYWYRQDPGQGLRLIYYSQIVNDFQKGDIAEGYSVSREKKESFPLTVTSAQKNPTAFYLCASTQGTSSTDTQYFGPGTRLTVL.

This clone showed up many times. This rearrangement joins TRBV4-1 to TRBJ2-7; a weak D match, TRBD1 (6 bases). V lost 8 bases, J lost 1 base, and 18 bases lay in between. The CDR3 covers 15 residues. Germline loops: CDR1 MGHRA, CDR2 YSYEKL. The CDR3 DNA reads TGCGCCAGCGCTTTTCTGGACAGAGGGTCCTACGAGCAGTACTTC. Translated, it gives CASAFLDRGSYEQYF.

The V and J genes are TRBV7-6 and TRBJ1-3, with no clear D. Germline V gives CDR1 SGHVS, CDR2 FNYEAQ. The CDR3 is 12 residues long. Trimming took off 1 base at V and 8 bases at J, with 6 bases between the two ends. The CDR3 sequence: CASSLDRYTIYF. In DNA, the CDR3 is TGTGCCAGCAGCTTAGATCGGTACACCATATATTTT.

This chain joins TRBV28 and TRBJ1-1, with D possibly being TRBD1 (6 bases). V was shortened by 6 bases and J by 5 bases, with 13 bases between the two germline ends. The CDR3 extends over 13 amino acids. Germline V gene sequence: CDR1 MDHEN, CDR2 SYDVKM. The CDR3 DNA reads TGTGCCAGCAGGGAGCGGGGGCGGACTGAAGCTTTCTTT. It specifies CASRERGRTEAFF.

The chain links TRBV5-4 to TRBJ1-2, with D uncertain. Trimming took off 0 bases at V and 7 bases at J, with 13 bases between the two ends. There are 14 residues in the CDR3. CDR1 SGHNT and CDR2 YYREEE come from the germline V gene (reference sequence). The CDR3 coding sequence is TGTGCCAGCAGCTTGGGAGCAGCGGGATGTGGCTACACCTTC. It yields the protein CASSLGAAGCGYTF.

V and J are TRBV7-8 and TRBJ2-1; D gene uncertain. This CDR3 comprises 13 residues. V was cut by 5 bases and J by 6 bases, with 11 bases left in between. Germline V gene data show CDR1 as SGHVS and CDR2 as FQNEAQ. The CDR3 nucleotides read TGTGCCAGCAGCCTCCGGGTGGTCAATGAGCAGTTCTTC. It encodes CASSLRVVNEQFF.

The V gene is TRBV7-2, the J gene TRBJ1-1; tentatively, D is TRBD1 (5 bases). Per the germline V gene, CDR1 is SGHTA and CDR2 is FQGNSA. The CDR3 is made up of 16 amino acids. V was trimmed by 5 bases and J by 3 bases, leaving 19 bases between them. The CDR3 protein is CASSQDSGRLDTEAFF. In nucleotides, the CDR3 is TGTGCCAGCAGCCAAGACAGTGGGCGGTTGGACACTGAAGCTTTCTTT.

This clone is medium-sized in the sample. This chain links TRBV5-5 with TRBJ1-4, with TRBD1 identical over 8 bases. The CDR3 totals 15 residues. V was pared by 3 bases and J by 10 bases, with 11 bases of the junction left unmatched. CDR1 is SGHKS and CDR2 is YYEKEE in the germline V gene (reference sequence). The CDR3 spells CASSYRTGLTGKLFF. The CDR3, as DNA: TGTGCCAGCAGCTACCGGACAGGGTTAACCGGAAAACTGTTTTTT.

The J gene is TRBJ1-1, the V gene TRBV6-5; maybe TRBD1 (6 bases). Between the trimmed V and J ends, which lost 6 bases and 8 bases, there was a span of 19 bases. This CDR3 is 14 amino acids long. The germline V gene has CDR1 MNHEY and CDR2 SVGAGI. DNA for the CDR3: TGTGCCAGCAGCCAGGCGGGGGGCTTCAGGGAAGCTTTCTTT. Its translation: CASSQAGGFREAFF.

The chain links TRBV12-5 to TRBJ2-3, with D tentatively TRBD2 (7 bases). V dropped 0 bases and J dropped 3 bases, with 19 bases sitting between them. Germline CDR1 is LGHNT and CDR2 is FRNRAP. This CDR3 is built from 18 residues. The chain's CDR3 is CASGLVSWEGGPTDTQYF. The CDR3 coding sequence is TGTGCTAGTGGTTTGGTATCTTGGGAGGGGGGGCCTACAGATACGCAGTATTTT.

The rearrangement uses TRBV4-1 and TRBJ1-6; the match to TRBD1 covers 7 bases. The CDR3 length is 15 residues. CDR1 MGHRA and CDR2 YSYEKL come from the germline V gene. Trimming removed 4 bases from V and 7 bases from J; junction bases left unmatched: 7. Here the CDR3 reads CASSPLWGQNSPLHF. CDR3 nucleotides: TGCGCCAGCAGCCCTCTATGGGGACAGAATTCACCCCTCCACTTT.

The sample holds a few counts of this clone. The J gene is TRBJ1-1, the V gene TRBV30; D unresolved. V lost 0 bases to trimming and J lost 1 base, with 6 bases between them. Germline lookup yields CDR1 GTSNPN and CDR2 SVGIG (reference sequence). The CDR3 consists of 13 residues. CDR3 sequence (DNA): TGTGCCTGGAGTGTAACAGCGAACACTGAAGCTTTCTTT. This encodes CAWSVTANTEAFF.

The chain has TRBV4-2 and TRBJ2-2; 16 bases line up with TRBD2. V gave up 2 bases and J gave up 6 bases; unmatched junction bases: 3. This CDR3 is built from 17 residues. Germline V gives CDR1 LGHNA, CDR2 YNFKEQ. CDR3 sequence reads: CASSQLGTSGGAGELFF. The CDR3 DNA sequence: TGTGCCAGCAGCCAACTTGGGACTAGCGGGGGGGCCGGGGAGCTGTTTTTT.

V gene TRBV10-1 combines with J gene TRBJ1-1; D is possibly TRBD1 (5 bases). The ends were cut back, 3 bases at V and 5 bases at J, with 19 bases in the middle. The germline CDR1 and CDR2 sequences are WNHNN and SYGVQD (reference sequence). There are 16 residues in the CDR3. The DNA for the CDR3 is TGCGCCAGCAGTGACCATCGGAGGGGAATGGGGACTGAAGCTTTCTTT. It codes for CASSDHRRGMGTEAFF.

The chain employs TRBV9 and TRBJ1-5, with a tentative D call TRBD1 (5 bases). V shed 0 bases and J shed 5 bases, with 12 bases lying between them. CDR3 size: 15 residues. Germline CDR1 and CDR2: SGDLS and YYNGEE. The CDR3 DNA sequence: TGTGCCAGCAGCGTAGGCTACGGGGGGGATCAGCCCCAGCATTTT. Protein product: CASSVGYGGDQPQHF. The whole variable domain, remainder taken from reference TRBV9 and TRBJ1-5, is DSGVTQTPKHLITATGQRVTLRCSPRSGDLSVYWYQQSLDQGLQFLIQYYNGEERAKGNILERFSAQQFPDLHSELNLSSLELGDSALYFCASSVGYGGDQPQHFGDGTRLSIL.

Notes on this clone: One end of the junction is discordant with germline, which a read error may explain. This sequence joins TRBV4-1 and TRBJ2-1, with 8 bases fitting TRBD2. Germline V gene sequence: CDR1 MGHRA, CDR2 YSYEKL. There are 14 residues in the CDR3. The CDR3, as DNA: TGCGCCAGCAGCCAACCCCCAGAGCGGGGGACCCTGCTCTTC. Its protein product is CASSQPPERGTLLF.

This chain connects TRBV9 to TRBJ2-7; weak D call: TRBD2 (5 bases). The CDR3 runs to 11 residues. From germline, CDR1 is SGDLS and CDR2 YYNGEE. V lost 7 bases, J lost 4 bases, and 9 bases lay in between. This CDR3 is CASLRGYEQYF. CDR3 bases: TGTGCCAGCCTAAGAGGGTACGAGCAGTACTTC.

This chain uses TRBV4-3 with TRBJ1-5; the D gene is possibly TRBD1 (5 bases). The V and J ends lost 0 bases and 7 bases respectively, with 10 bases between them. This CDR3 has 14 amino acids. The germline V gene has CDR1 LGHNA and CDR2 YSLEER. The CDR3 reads CASSQDSGGQPQHF. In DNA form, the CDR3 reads TGCGCCAGCAGCCAAGATTCTGGGGGGCAGCCCCAGCATTTT.

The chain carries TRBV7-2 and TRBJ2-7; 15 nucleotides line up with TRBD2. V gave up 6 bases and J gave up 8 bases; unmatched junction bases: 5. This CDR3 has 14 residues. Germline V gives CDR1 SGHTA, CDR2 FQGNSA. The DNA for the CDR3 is TGTGCCAGCAGTCCCGGGACTAGCGGGGGGCAGCAGTACTTC. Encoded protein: CASSPGTSGGQQYF.

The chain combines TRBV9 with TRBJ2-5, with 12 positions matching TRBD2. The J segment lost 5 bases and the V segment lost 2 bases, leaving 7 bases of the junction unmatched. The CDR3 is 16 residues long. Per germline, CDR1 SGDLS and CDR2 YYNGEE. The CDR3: CASSVSSGGAVETQYF. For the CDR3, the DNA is TGTGCCAGCAGCGTGTCTAGCGGGGGGGCCGTGGAGACCCAGTACTTC.

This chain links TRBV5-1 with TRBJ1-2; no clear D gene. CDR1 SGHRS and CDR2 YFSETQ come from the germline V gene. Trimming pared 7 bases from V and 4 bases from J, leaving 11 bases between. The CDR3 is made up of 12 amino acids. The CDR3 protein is CASGGEGYGYTF. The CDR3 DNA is TGCGCCAGCGGCGGGGAGGGCTATGGCTACACCTTC.

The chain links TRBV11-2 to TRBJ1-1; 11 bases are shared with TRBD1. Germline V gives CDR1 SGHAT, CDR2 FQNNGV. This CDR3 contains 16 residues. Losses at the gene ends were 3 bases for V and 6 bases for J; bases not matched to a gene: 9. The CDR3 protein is CASSFLPGTGGPEAFF. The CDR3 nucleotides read TGTGCCAGCAGCTTTTTACCCGGGACAGGGGGACCTGAAGCTTTCTTT. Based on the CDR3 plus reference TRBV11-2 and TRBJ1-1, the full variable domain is EAGVAQSPRYKIIEKRQSVAFWCNPISGHATLYWYQQILGQGPKLLIQFQNNGVVDDSQLPKDRFSAERLKGVDSTLKIQPAKLEDSAVYLCASSFLPGTGGPEAFFGQGTRLTVV.

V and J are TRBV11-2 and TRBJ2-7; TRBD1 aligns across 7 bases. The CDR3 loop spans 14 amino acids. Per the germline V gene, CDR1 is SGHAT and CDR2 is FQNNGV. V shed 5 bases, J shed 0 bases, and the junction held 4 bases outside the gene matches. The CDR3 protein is CASSPDRSSYEQYF. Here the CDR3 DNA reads TGTGCCAGCAGCCCGGACAGGAGCTCCTACGAGCAGTACTTC.

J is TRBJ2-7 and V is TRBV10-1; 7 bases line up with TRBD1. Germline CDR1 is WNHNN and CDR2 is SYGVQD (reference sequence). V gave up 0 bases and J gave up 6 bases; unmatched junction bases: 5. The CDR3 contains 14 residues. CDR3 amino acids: CASSESGQALEQYF. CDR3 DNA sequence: TGCGCCAGCAGTGAGTCCGGACAGGCGCTCGAGCAGTACTTC.

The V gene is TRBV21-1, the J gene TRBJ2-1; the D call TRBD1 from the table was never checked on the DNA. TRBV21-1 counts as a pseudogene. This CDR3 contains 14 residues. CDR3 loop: CASSKQVNYNEQFF. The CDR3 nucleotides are TGTGCCAGCAGCAAACAGGTGAACTACAATGAGCAGTTCTTC.

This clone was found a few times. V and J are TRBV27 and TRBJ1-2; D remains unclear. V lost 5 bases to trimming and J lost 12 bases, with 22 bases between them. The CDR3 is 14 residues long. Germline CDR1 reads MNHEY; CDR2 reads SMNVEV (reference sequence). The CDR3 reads CASSTSADFPVDTF. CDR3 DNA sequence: TGTGCCAGCAGTACGTCAGCAGACTTTCCGGTCGACACCTTC.

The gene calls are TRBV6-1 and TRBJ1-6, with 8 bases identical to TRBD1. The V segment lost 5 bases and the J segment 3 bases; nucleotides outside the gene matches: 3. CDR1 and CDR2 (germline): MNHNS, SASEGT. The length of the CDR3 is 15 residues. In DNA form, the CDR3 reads TGTGCCAGCAGTCCTGACAGGGGCTATAATTCACCCCTCCACTTT. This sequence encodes CASSPDRGYNSPLHF.

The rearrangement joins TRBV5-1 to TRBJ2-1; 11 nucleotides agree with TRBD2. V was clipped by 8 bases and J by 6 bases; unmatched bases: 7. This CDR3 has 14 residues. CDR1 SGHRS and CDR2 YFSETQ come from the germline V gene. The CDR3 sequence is CARRLAGLGNEQFF. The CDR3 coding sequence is TGCGCCAGAAGACTAGCGGGGCTAGGCAATGAGCAGTTCTTC.

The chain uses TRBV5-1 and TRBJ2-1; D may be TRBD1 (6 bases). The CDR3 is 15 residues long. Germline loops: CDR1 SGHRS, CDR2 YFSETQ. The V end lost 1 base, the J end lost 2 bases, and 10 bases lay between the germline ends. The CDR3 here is CASSLPGAAYNEQFF. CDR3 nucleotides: TGCGCCAGCAGCTTGCCAGGGGCCGCCTACAATGAGCAGTTCTTC.